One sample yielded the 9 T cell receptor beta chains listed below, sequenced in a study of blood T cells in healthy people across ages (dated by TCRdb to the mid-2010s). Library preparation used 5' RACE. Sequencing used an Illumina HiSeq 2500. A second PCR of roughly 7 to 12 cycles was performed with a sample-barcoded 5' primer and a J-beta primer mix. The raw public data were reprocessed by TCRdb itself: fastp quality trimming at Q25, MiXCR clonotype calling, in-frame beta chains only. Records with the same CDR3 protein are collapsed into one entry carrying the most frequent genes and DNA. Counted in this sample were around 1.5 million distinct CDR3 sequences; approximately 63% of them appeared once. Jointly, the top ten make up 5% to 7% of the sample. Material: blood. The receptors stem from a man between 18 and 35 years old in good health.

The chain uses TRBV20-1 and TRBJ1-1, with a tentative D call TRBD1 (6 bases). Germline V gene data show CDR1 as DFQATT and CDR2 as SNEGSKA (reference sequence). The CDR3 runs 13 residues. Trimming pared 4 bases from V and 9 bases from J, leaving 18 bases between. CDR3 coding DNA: TGCAGTGCTAAAACAGGGTTAACACTGAAAGCTTTCTTT. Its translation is CSAKTGLTLKAFF.

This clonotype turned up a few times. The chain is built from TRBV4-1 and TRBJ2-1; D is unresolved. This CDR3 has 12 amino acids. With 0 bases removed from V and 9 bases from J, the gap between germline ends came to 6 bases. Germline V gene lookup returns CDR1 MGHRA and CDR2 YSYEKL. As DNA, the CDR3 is TGCGCCAGCAGCCAAGAGTTCGGTGAGCAGTTCTTC. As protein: CASSQEFGEQFF.

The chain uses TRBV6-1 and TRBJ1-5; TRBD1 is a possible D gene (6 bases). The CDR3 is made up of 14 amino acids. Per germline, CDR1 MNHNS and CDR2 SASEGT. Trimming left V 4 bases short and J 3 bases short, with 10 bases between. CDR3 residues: CASSGTVDNQPQHF. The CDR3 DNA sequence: TGTGCCAGCAGTGGGACAGTTGACAATCAGCCCCAGCATTTT.

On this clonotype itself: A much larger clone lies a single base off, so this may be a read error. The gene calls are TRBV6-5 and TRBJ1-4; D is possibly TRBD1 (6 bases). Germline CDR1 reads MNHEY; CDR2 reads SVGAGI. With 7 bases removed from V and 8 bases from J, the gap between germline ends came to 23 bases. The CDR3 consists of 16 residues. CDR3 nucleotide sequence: TGTGCCAGCACCTACGGACGCGGGACATGGAGCGAAAAACTGTTTTTT. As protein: CASTYGRGTWSEKLFF.

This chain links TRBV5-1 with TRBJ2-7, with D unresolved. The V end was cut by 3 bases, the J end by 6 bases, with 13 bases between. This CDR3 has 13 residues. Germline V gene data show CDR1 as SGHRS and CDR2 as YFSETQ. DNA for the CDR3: TGCGCCAGCAGCTGGCACGCGGAATCCGAGCAGTACTTC. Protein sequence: CASSWHAESEQYF.

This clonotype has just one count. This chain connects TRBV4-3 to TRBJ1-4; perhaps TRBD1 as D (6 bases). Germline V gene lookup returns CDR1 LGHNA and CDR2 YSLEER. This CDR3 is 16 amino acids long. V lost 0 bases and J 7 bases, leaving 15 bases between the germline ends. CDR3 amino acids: CASSQDRGGASEKLFF. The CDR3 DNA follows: TGCGCCAGCAGCCAAGATCGGGGGGGCGCAAGTGAAAAACTGTTTTTT.

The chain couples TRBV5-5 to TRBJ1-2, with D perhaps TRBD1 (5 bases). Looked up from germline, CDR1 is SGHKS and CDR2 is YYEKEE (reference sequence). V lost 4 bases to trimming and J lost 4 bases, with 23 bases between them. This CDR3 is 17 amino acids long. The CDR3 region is CASSLSGGGTSSYGYTF. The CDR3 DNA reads TGTGCCAGCAGCCTTTCGGGTGGCGGGACTTCCTCCTATGGCTACACCTTC.

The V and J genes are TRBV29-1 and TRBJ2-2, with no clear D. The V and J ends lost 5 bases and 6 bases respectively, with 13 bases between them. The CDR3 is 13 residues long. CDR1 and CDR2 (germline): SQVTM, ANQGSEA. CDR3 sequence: CSVSERYAGELFF. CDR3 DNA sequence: TGCAGCGTTTCGGAGAGGTACGCCGGGGAGCTGTTTTTT.

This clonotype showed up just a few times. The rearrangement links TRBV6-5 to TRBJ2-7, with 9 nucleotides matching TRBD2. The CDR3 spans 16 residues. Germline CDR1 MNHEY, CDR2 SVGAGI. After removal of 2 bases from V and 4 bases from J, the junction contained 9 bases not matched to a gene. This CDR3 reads CASSYGSSGGSYEQYF. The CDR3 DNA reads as TGTGCCAGCAGTTACGGGAGTAGCGGGGGTTCGTACGAGCAGTACTTC.